The clone carrying this TCR beta chain was seen once. Its antigen is not identified. Libraries were prepared by immunoSEQ multiplex PCR; TCRdb keeps only in-frame clonotypes and omits some of them. This table has about 5,600 clones, about 90% appearing once. Germline CDR1 SGHTS, CDR2 YDEGEE. The V and J ends lost 6 bases and 8 bases respectively, with 20 bases between them. CDR3 length: 14 residues. This specimen comes from a study of Tregs in tolerant kidney transplant recipients. The wider study: Sorting after B cell culture yielded CD25+CD127- and 4-1BB+CD40L- CD4+ cells. The study's findings and limits: Antigen-driven expansion was suggested because donor-specific Tregs expanded more than all Tregs in tolerant patients. The small number of patients limits these findings pending further validation. For some patients, primers changed over time, blocking nucleotide-level comparison.

Sample: Tregs from blood cultured with allogeneic cells, taken before the transplant. The rearrangement joins TRBV5-8 to TRBJ1-2, with D unclear. The receptor comes from a human patient who received a combined kidney and bone marrow transplant. CDR3 region: CASTFTWGSWGYTF. For the CDR3, the DNA is TGTGCCAGCACCTTTACTTGGGGATCTTGGGGCTACACCTTC.